A single sample is the source of the 25 T cell receptor beta chains below, sequenced in a study of Graves' ophthalmopathy and Graves' hyperthyroidism. Amplification targeted the TCR beta CDR3 regions, with RNA transcripts as the source material. HTBI-primed RT-PCR formed the first round, and a multiplex PCR formed the second. TCRdb reanalysed the multiplex PCR reads using MiXCR and keeps one entry per CDR3 protein. The sample carries some 750,000 distinct CDR3 sequences, approximately 40% recorded once. Material for sequencing was peripheral blood. These receptors were taken from an adult man with Graves' ophthalmopathy.

The chain carries TRBV5-6 and TRBJ1-2, with TRBD1 as a possible D gene (5 bases). The CDR3 length is 14 residues. CDR1 SGHDT and CDR2 YYEEEE come from the germline V gene. The V end lost 4 bases, the J end lost 6 bases, and 16 bases lay between the germline ends. CDR3 DNA: TGTGCCAGCAGCCCTACGGGACGGAACCATGGCTACACCTTC. Translation gives CASSPTGRNHGYTF. The variable domain in full, completed from reference TRBV5-6 and TRBJ1-2, reads DAGVTQSPTHLIKTRGQQVTLRCSPKSGHDTVSWYQQALGQGPQFIFQYYEEEERQRGNFPDRFSGHQFPNYSSELNVNALLLGDSALYLCASSPTGRNHGYTFGSGTRLTVV.

The gene calls are TRBV19 and TRBJ1-2; 7 positions agree with TRBD1. The CDR3 is 13 residues long. The junction had 1 base not matched to a gene; V was cut back by 3 bases and J by 3 bases. The germline V gene has CDR1 LNHDA and CDR2 SQIVND (reference sequence). The CDR3 is CASSMGTDYGYTF. DNA for the CDR3: TGTGCCAGTAGTATGGGGACAGACTATGGCTACACCTTC.

The chain links TRBV2 to TRBJ2-3; D unresolved. The V end was cut by 8 bases, the J end by 2 bases, with 8 bases between. The CDR3 consists of 12 residues. Germline loops: CDR1 SNHLY, CDR2 FYNNEI. As DNA, the CDR3 is TGTGCCAGCTTGACTTTCACAGATACGCAGTATTTT. Its translation is CASLTFTDTQYF.

In this sample, this clonotype turned up a few times. The chain is built from TRBV29-1 and TRBJ1-4, with TRBD1 as a possible D gene (5 bases). Germline V CDR1 and CDR2: SQVTM, ANQGSEA. The CDR3 extends over 15 amino acids. V lost 7 bases to trimming and J lost 0 bases, with 15 bases between them. CDR3: CSAGLDSTTNEKLFF. The CDR3, as DNA: TGCAGCGCCGGCCTAGACAGCACAACTAATGAAAAACTGTTTTTT. Variable domain in full (rest from reference TRBV29-1 and TRBJ1-4): SAVISQKPSRDICQRGTSLTIQCQVDSQVTMMFWYRQQPGQSLTLIATANQGSEATYESGFVIDKFPISRPNLTFSTLTVSNMSPEDSSIYLCSAGLDSTTNEKLFFGSGTQLSVL.

This chain connects TRBV2 to TRBJ1-1; unclear D gene. Deletions cut 8 bases from V and 7 bases from J, with 11 bases between. The germline V gene encodes CDR1 SNHLY and CDR2 FYNNEI. The CDR3 runs 11 residues. CDR3 DNA sequence: TGTGCCAGCCTCGGTCCTCTTGAAGCTTTCTTT. Translation gives CASLGPLEAFF.

About this clonotype: A junction end diverges from the germline sequence, so it may reflect a read error. The chain employs TRBV24-1 and TRBJ1-5; TRBD1 matches at 7 bases. CDR1 is KGHDR, CDR2 SFDVKD, per germline. The CDR3 runs 14 residues. The CDR3 DNA reads as TGCAGCGTGACTGAAGGGGGCAGGGATCAGCCCCAGCATTTT. Protein product: CSVTEGGRDQPQHF.

Concerning this clonotype itself: In this CDR3 the conserved last residue, phenylalanine or tryptophan, is missing, so a read error is likely. This sequence joins TRBV11-2 and TRBJ2-7; D perhaps matches TRBD1 (5 bases). The ends were cut back, 5 bases at V and 3 bases at J, with 8 bases in the middle. Germline CDR1 and CDR2: SGHAT and FQNNGV. This CDR3 has 12 residues. The CDR3 sequence: CASSGRGYEQYL. DNA for the CDR3: TGTGCCAGCAGCGGTAGGGGCTACGAGCAGTACCTC.

V usage is TRBV29-1 and J usage is TRBJ2-7, with D tentatively TRBD1 (7 bases). CDR1 and CDR2 (germline): SQVTM, ANQGSEA. The V end was cut by 6 bases, the J end by 4 bases, with 16 bases between. The CDR3 is 13 residues long. As DNA, the CDR3 is TGCAGCGTGGATAGCAGGGGGGTATACGAGCAGTACTTC. Its translation: CSVDSRGVYEQYF.

The V call is TRBV24-1, the J call TRBJ1-5; 8 bases match TRBD1. The CDR3 consists of 14 residues. Germline values: CDR1 KGHDR, CDR2 SFDVKD. J gave up 6 bases and V 5 bases, and 5 bases lay outside the gene matches. CDR3 loop: CATSATGGGQPQHF. The CDR3 DNA reads TGTGCCACCAGTGCTACAGGGGGGGGTCAGCCCCAGCATTTT.

This clonotype was counted at least ten times. This chain joins TRBV7-9 and TRBJ1-6; no clear D. This CDR3 contains 15 residues. Trimming removed 10 bases from V and 8 bases from J, with 21 bases in between. The V gene's germline CDR1 is SEHNR and CDR2 FQNEAQ (reference sequence). The CDR3 protein is CATKVVDRGDSPLHF. CDR3 in DNA: TGTGCCACCAAGGTTGTCGACCGCGGCGATTCACCCCTCCACTTT. The full variable domain, in which reference TRBV7-9 and TRBJ1-6 provide the parts outside the CDR3, is DTGVSQNPRHKITKRGQNVTFRCDPISEHNRLYWYRQTLGQGPEFLTYFQNEAQLEKSRLLSDRFSAERPKGSFSTLEIQRTEQGDSAMYLCATKVVDRGDSPLHFGNGTRLTVT.

The rearrangement links TRBV20-1 to TRBJ2-5, with D possibly being TRBD2 (5 bases). The CDR3 consists of 14 residues. Trimming took off 4 bases at V and 6 bases at J, with 18 bases between the two ends. Germline CDR1 and CDR2: DFQATT and SNEGSKA (reference sequence). The CDR3 protein is CSATGDEGKKTQYF. CDR3 nucleotide sequence: TGCAGTGCTACCGGTGACGAGGGAAAGAAGACCCAGTACTTC.

The chain combines TRBV7-3 with TRBJ2-5; D may be TRBD1 or TRBD2 (6 bases each). V lost 4 bases to trimming and J lost 7 bases, with 19 bases between them. CDR3 length: 15 residues. The germline V gene has CDR1 SGHTA and CDR2 FQGTGA. The CDR3 protein is CASSSPLQGGGTQYF. The CDR3 region has the DNA TGTGCCAGCAGCTCACCGTTACAGGGAGGAGGGACCCAGTACTTC.

The chain combines TRBV7-9 with TRBJ1-2; possible D gene TRBD1, 5 bases. This CDR3 contains 14 residues. Germline V gene sequence: CDR1 SEHNR, CDR2 FQNEAQ (reference sequence). V was pared by 8 bases and J by 1 base, with 14 bases between. CDR3 amino acids: CASHYSGDNYGYTF. CDR3 coding DNA: TGTGCCAGCCATTACTCGGGGGATAACTATGGCTACACCTTC.

This clonotype was observed many times. The V call is TRBV7-8, the J call TRBJ2-7, with 10 nucleotides matching TRBD2. In germline, CDR1 is SGHVS, CDR2 FQNEAQ. This CDR3 spans 16 amino acids. Losses at the gene ends were 4 bases for V and 7 bases for J; bases not matched to a gene: 13. The CDR3 here is CASSSGLAGALREQYF. DNA of the CDR3: TGTGCCAGCAGCTCAGGCCTAGCGGGAGCCCTCCGGGAGCAGTACTTC.

This clonotype was picked up many times. The V and J genes are TRBV20-1 and TRBJ2-5, with TRBD2 matching 10 bases. Germline loops: CDR1 DFQATT, CDR2 SNEGSKA (reference sequence). This CDR3 has 14 amino acids. Trimming at V came to 3 bases and at J to 5 bases, leaving 6 bases not matched to a gene. The CDR3 region is CSASERGGDETQYF. CDR3 DNA sequence: TGCAGTGCTAGCGAGCGGGGGGGGGATGAGACCCAGTACTTC.

Worth noting for this clonotype: Sequence at one end of the junction differs from germline and may be a read error. This chain connects TRBV7-9 to TRBJ2-2; D possibly corresponds to TRBD2 (5 bases). Germline V gene data show CDR1 as SEHNR and CDR2 as FQNEAQ (reference sequence). The CDR3 is 14 amino acids. Here the CDR3 reads CVSSPRTNTGELFF. In nucleotides, the CDR3 is TGTGTCAGCAGCCCAAGGACTAACACCGGGGAGCTGTTTTTT. Combining the CDR3 with reference TRBV7-9 and TRBJ2-2 gives the whole variable domain DTGVSQNPRHKITKRGQNVTFRCDPISEHNRLYWYRQTLGQGPEFLTYFQNEAQLEKSRLLSDRFSAERPKGSFSTLEIQRTEQGDSAMYLCVSSPRTNTGELFFGEGSRLTVL.

This clonotype was recorded at least ten times. V usage is TRBV25-1 and J usage is TRBJ2-7, with 8 bases that match TRBD2. J gave up 7 bases and V 1 base, and 3 bases lay outside the gene matches. The CDR3 is 13 residues long. Germline CDR1 is MGHDK and CDR2 is SYGVNS. CDR3 amino acids: CASSESGGYEQYF. CDR3 nucleotide sequence: TGTGCCAGCAGTGAATCGGGGGGGTATGAGCAGTACTTC.

In regard to this clonotype: A much larger clonotype is one base distant, so this may be a read error. This chain connects TRBV10-3 to TRBJ1-1; no clear D. CDR1 and CDR2 (germline): ENHRY, SYGVKD. The CDR3 loop spans 12 amino acids. The chain's CDR3 is CASSWWDTEAFF. CDR3 nucleotides: TGTGCCAGCAGTTGGTGGGACACTGAAGCTTTCTTT.

This chain joins TRBV6-5 and TRBJ2-7; D is perhaps TRBD1 (6 bases). There are 15 residues in the CDR3. The germline V gene encodes CDR1 MNHEY and CDR2 SVGAGI. Trimming left V 0 bases short and J 0 bases short, with 9 bases between. The CDR3 DNA reads as TGTGCCAGCAGTTACTCGGCGACAGGCTCCTACGAGCAGTACTTC. It specifies CASSYSATGSYEQYF.

This clonotype was recorded at least ten times. V is TRBV7-9 and J is TRBJ1-2; D unresolved. Germline V gives CDR1 SEHNR, CDR2 FQNEAQ (reference sequence). Trimming removed 2 bases at V and 2 bases at J, with 9 bases between. This CDR3 has 14 amino acids. Here the CDR3 reads CASSLHQPNYGYTF. The CDR3 DNA reads as TGTGCCAGCAGCTTACATCAGCCAAACTATGGCTACACCTTC.

This clonotype was counted at least ten times. The genes are TRBV9 and TRBJ2-5; D perhaps matches TRBD1 (6 bases). This CDR3 region has 15 residues. Trimming pared 4 bases from V and 2 bases from J, leaving 15 bases between. Germline assignment: CDR1 SGDLS and CDR2 YYNGEE. The CDR3 here is CASSRQPGQQETQYF. The CDR3 DNA is TGTGCCAGCAGCCGTCAGCCGGGACAACAAGAGACCCAGTACTTC. Drawing the rest from reference TRBV9 and TRBJ2-5, the complete variable domain is DSGVTQTPKHLITATGQRVTLRCSPRSGDLSVYWYQQSLDQGLQFLIQYYNGEERAKGNILERFSAQQFPDLHSELNLSSLELGDSALYFCASSRQPGQQETQYFGPGTRLLVL.

The chain has TRBV15 and TRBJ1-2, with a possible D match to TRBD1 (5 bases). The CDR3 is made up of 14 amino acids. Germline V gives CDR1 LNHNV, CDR2 YYDKDF (reference sequence). The ends were cut back, 1 base at V and 4 bases at J, with 10 bases in the middle. The CDR3 DNA reads as TGTGCCACCAGCAGAGGATGGGGGGGCTATGGCTACACCTTC. Protein product: CATSRGWGGYGYTF.

CDR3 sequence: CASRTSSIGENTEAFF. The CDR3 DNA reads as TGTGCCAGCAGGACAAGTAGTATCGGGGAGAACACTGAAGCTTTCTTT. This chain connects TRBV2 to TRBJ1-1; D not resolved. The V end was cut by 6 bases, the J end by 1 base, with 18 bases between. Germline CDR1 SNHLY, CDR2 FYNNEI. The CDR3 loop spans 16 amino acids.

This clonotype has at least ten counts. This may stem from a read error, because a much larger clone lies one nucleotide away. The chain is built from TRBV3-1 and TRBJ1-1; D remains ambiguous. The V gene lost 3 bases and the J gene lost 4 bases, with 3 bases spanning the gap. CDR1 is LGHDT and CDR2 is YNNKEL in the germline V gene (reference sequence). The CDR3 runs 11 residues. The CDR3 nucleotides are TGTGCCAGCAGCCAGAGCACTGAAGCTTTCTTT. Its protein is CASSQSTEAFF. Full variable domain (outside the CDR3, taken from reference TRBV3-1 and TRBJ1-1): DTAVSQTPKYLVTQMGNDKSIKCEQNLGHDTMYWYKQDSKKFLKIMFSYNNKELIINETVPNRFSPKSPDKAHLNLHINSLELGDSAVYFCASSQSTEAFFGQGTRLTVV.

The CDR3 region is CASSDGHISQPQHF. The CDR3 region has the DNA TGTGCCAGCAGTGACGGACACATCAGTCAGCCCCAGCATTTT. The chain joins TRBV25-1 to TRBJ1-5, with D maybe TRBD1 (5 bases). This CDR3 spans 14 amino acids. V was cut by 3 bases and J by 6 bases, with 12 bases left in between. Germline CDR1 and CDR2: MGHDK and SYGVNS.